This T cell receptor (beta chain) was documented in a study of blood T cell repertoires in COVID-19. Overall study: COVID-19 samples from acute and convalescent phases originated in the United States, Italy and Spain.

Profiling relied on immunoSEQ multiplex PCR, and the TCRdb table lists in-frame clones only, not all of them. The sample has more than 250,000 clones, approximately 86% seen once. CDR3 length equals 16 residues. Trimming left V 2 bases short and J 4 bases short, with 17 bases between. CDR1 SEHNR and CDR2 FQNEAQ come from the germline V gene (reference sequence). The J gene is TRBJ2-5, the V gene TRBV7-9, with a weak D call TRBD1 (6 bases). The TCR comes from a woman aged 18-35 years who had recovered from COVID-19. The sample taken for sequencing was PBMCs or T cells enriched from blood (not recorded which). Here the CDR3 reads CASSLIGSLGGETQYF. As DNA, the CDR3 is TGTGCCAGCAGCTTAATTGGGTCCCTAGGGGGAGAGACCCAGTACTTC.